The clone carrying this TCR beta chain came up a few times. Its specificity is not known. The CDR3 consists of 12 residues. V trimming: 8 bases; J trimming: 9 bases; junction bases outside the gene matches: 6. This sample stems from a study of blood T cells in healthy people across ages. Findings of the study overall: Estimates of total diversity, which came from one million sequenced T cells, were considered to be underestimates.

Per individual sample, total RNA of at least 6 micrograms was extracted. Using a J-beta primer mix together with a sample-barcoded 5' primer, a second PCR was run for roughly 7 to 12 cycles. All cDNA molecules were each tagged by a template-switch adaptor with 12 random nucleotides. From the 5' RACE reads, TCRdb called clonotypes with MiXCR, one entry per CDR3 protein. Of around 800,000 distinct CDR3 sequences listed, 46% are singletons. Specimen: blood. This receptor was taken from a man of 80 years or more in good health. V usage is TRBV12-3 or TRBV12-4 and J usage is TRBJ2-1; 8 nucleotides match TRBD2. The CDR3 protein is CASSGLEAEQFF. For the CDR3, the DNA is TGTGCCAGCTCGGGACTAGAGGCTGAGCAGTTCTTC.